Listed here are 23 T cell receptor beta chains from one sample, sequenced in a study of circulating tumor DNA in untreated peripheral T-cell lymphoma. Assay used: immunoSEQ multiplex PCR; TCRdb lists only in-frame clones, some missing. The data contain fewer than 9,000 clones, roughly 80% of them singletons. The sequencing sample was made of tumor tissue. The source is a human donor with peripheral T-cell lymphoma.

This rearrangement joins TRBV19 to TRBJ2-7; tentatively, D is TRBD1 (5 bases). With 10 bases removed from V and 2 bases from J, the gap between germline ends came to 9 bases. CDR1 and CDR2 from the germline V gene are LNHDA and SQIVND (reference sequence). The CDR3 spans 11 residues. The CDR3 region is CATGQTYEQYF. The CDR3 DNA is TGTGCCACCGGACAAACCTACGAGCAGTACTTC.

This rearrangement joins TRBV11-3 to TRBJ1-4; D is unresolved. This CDR3 is built from 15 residues. V lost 0 bases and J 2 bases, leaving 7 bases between the germline ends. Germline V gene sequence: CDR1 SGHNT, CDR2 YENEEA. The CDR3 DNA reads TGTGCCAGCAGCTTAGAGACGCAGACTAATGAAAAACTGTTTTTT. It yields the protein CASSLETQTNEKLFF.

This clone was observed a handful of times. V usage is TRBV18 and J usage is TRBJ1-1; 12 nucleotides align to TRBD1. Per germline, CDR1 KGHSH and CDR2 LQKENI. J was trimmed by 6 bases and V by 3 bases; bases with no gene match: 5. The CDR3 runs 15 residues. CDR3 residues: CASSPGQGAFAEAFF. CDR3 DNA sequence: TGTGCCAGCTCACCGGGACAGGGGGCTTTTGCTGAAGCTTTCTTT. The variable domain in full, completed from reference TRBV18 and TRBJ1-1, reads NAGVMQNPRHLVRRRGQEARLRCSPMKGHSHVYWYRQLPEEGLKFMVYLQKENIIDESGMPKERFSAEFPKEGPSILRIQQVVRGDSAAYFCASSPGQGAFAEAFFGQGTRLTVV.

The chain uses TRBV19 and TRBJ2-7; D gene uncertain. Germline assignment: CDR1 LNHDA and CDR2 SQIVND (reference sequence). Trimming cost V 5 bases and J 0 bases, with 5 bases left between them. This CDR3 has 12 amino acids. The CDR3 here is CASSHDSYEQYF. CDR3 DNA sequence: TGTGCCAGTAGTCATGACTCCTACGAGCAGTACTTC. Using reference TRBV19 and TRBJ2-7 for the parts outside the CDR3, the full variable domain is DGGITQSPKYLFRKEGQNVTLSCEQNLNHDAMYWYRQDPGQGLRLIYYSQIVNDFQKGDIAEGYSVSREKKESFPLTVTSAQKNPTAFYLCASSHDSYEQYFGPGTRLTVT.

The V and J genes are TRBV12-2 and TRBJ1-5; the table assigns TRBD1, which was not confirmed against the DNA. TRBV12-2 is flagged as a pseudogene. There are 19 residues in the CDR3. CDR3 DNA: TGTGCCAGTCCGAGGGTTGGACAGCCCGACGTATGTAGCAATCAGCCCCAGCATTTT. Translation gives CASPRVGQPDVCSNQPQHF.

This sequence joins TRBV19 and TRBJ2-1, with unresolved D. CDR3 length equals 15 residues. The germline V and J ends were trimmed by 7 bases and 0 bases, with 13 bases remaining between them. Germline CDR1 is LNHDA and CDR2 is SQIVND (reference sequence). CDR3 nucleotides: TGTGCCAGTACCGCCGGGCCGAGCTCCTACAATGAGCAGTTCTTC. Amino acids: CASTAGPSSYNEQFF.

The gene calls are TRBV30 and TRBJ1-1; D may be TRBD1 (5 bases). The V end was cut by 0 bases, the J end by 10 bases, with 15 bases between. Germline loops: CDR1 GTSNPN, CDR2 SVGIG (reference sequence). This CDR3 contains 13 residues. CDR3 DNA sequence: TGTGCCTGGAGTGTATGGGACCTCGATCTAGCTTTCTTT. Amino acids: CAWSVWDLDLAFF.

This rearrangement joins TRBV30 to TRBJ1-1; 9 bases are a match to TRBD1. CDR1 is GTSNPN and CDR2 is SVGIG in the germline V gene (reference sequence). The CDR3 runs to 12 residues. Trimming removed 1 base from V and 8 bases from J; junction bases left unmatched: 2. The CDR3 bases are TGTGCCTGGAGTGAAGACAGGGGGGAAGCTTTCTTT. Protein: CAWSEDRGEAFF.

The chain joins TRBV18 to TRBJ1-5; no firm D call. Trimming pared 3 bases from V and 1 base from J, leaving 7 bases between. CDR1 KGHSH and CDR2 LQKENI come from the germline V gene. This CDR3 comprises 14 residues. CDR3 DNA sequence: TGTGCCAGCTCACCCTTGGAGAGCAATCAGCCCCAGCATTTT. As protein: CASSPLESNQPQHF.

This sequence joins TRBV30 and TRBJ1-1; a possible D gene is TRBD1 (5 bases). Trimming pared 5 bases from V and 7 bases from J, leaving 11 bases between. Germline CDR1 and CDR2: GTSNPN and SVGIG (reference sequence). The CDR3 extends over 11 amino acids. CDR3: CAWAGYNEAFF. CDR3 sequence (DNA): TGTGCCTGGGCAGGGTACAATGAAGCTTTCTTT. Full variable domain (missing parts from reference TRBV30 and TRBJ1-1): SQTIHQWPATLVQPVGSPLSLECTVEGTSNPNLYWYRQAAGRGLQLLFYSVGIGQISSEVPQNLSASRPQDRQFILSSKKLLLSDSGFYLCAWAGYNEAFFGQGTRLTVV.

This clone was picked up a small number of times. V and J are TRBV30 and TRBJ1-4, with D unresolved. The V and J ends lost 4 bases and 1 base respectively, with 7 bases between them. The CDR3 is 13 amino acids. Germline-derived CDR1 and CDR2 are GTSNPN and SVGIG (reference sequence). The DNA for the CDR3 is TGTGCCTGGACTTGGATAACTAATGAAAAACTGTTTTTT. Translating it yields CAWTWITNEKLFF. Full variable domain (outside the CDR3, taken from reference TRBV30 and TRBJ1-4): SQTIHQWPATLVQPVGSPLSLECTVEGTSNPNLYWYRQAAGRGLQLLFYSVGIGQISSEVPQNLSASRPQDRQFILSSKKLLLSDSGFYLCAWTWITNEKLFFGSGTQLSVL.

This chain links TRBV30 with TRBJ2-7, with 9 bases lining up with TRBD1. CDR1 is GTSNPN, CDR2 SVGIG, per germline (reference sequence). The CDR3 totals 15 residues. V trimming: 2 bases; J trimming: 4 bases; junction bases outside the gene matches: 9. Written as DNA, the CDR3 is TGTGCCTGGAGTCCTCCCTGGGACAGGGTGTACGAGCAGTACTTC. This codes for CAWSPPWDRVYEQYF.

The chain links TRBV18 to TRBJ2-7; D might be TRBD1 (6 bases). V was shortened by 3 bases and J by 7 bases, with 16 bases between the two germline ends. CDR1 KGHSH and CDR2 LQKENI come from the germline V gene. The CDR3 has 14 residues. Here the CDR3 DNA reads TGTGCCAGCTCACCTCCCGCACCACAGGGTGAGCAGTACTTC. Its translation: CASSPPAPQGEQYF.

This chain joins TRBV28 and TRBJ1-2; tentatively, D is TRBD1 (5 bases). Trimming took 4 bases from V and 4 from J, leaving 16 bases between them. The CDR3 contains 15 residues. The germline gives CDR1 MDHEN, CDR2 SYDVKM. The CDR3 region has the DNA TGTGCCAGCAGTTCTTGGGCGACAGTCCTCTATGGCTACACCTTC. Translating gives CASSSWATVLYGYTF.

The genes are TRBV19 and TRBJ1-5; weak D call: TRBD1 (6 bases). The germline V gene has CDR1 LNHDA and CDR2 SQIVND (reference sequence). Deletions cut 3 bases from V and 6 bases from J, with 9 bases between. This CDR3 spans 13 amino acids. For the CDR3, the DNA is TGTGCCAGTAGTATGAAGGGGGTTCAGCCCCAGCATTTT. This gives the protein CASSMKGVQPQHF. The full variable domain, completed using reference TRBV19 and TRBJ1-5, is DGGITQSPKYLFRKEGQNVTLSCEQNLNHDAMYWYRQDPGQGLRLIYYSQIVNDFQKGDIAEGYSVSREKKESFPLTVTSAQKNPTAFYLCASSMKGVQPQHFGDGTRLSIL.

This chain uses TRBV2 with TRBJ2-3; D unresolved. From germline, CDR1 is SNHLY and CDR2 FYNNEI. The CDR3 runs 12 residues. V lost 4 bases and J 0 bases, leaving 2 bases between the germline ends. The CDR3 reads CASSVSTDTQYF. The CDR3 nucleotides read TGTGCCAGCAGTGTCAGCACAGATACGCAGTATTTT.

In its sample, this clone was seen a few times. The CDR3 spells CASSYSIREGSPLHF. For the CDR3, the DNA is TGTGCCAGCAGTTACTCGATCAGGGAAGGTTCACCCCTCCACTTT. The chain couples TRBV6-8 to TRBJ1-6; a weak D match, TRBD1 (5 bases). Trimming removed 0 bases from V and 9 bases from J, with 12 bases in between. Germline assignment: CDR1 MNHGY and CDR2 SAAAGT. This CDR3 has 15 residues.

This clone was picked up one time. The chain combines TRBV19 with TRBJ1-3, with D perhaps matching TRBD1 (5 bases). The CDR3 length is 15 residues. V was pared by 7 bases and J by 2 bases, with 15 bases between. Germline V CDR1 and CDR2: LNHDA, SQIVND (reference sequence). CDR3 protein: CASIRQGSTGNTIYF. In DNA form, the CDR3 reads TGTGCCAGTATTAGGCAGGGCTCTACTGGAAACACCATATATTTT.

The table lists this clone with a few counts. V is TRBV14 and J is TRBJ1-4; maybe TRBD1 (5 bases). This CDR3 has 13 amino acids. The V end lost 3 bases, the J end lost 7 bases, and 9 bases lay between the germline ends. Looked up from germline, CDR1 is SGHDN and CDR2 is FVKESK. The CDR3 region has the DNA TGTGCCAGCAGCCAGGGGGTCGGTGAAAAACTGTTTTTT. This encodes CASSQGVGEKLFF.

The chain is built from TRBV11-3 and TRBJ2-2; D unclear. Looked up from germline, CDR1 is SGHNT and CDR2 is YENEEA. V dropped 4 bases and J dropped 0 bases, with 15 bases sitting between them. The CDR3 loop spans 17 amino acids. Written as DNA, the CDR3 is TGTGCCAGCAGCTCCCACTGGACCGACGCGAACACCGGGGAGCTGTTTTTT. Its protein is CASSSHWTDANTGELFF.

J is TRBJ1-1 and V is TRBV14; 7 nucleotides line up with TRBD1. V was clipped by 6 bases and J by 5 bases; unmatched bases: 6. Looked up from germline, CDR1 is SGHDN and CDR2 is FVKESK. CDR3 size: 13 residues. This CDR3 is CASRDRDETEAFF. CDR3 in DNA: TGTGCCAGCAGAGACAGGGACGAAACTGAAGCTTTCTTT.

This clone was detected only a few times. The V and J genes are TRBV19 and TRBJ1-1; D gene unclear. The ends were cut back, 4 bases at V and 2 bases at J, with 8 bases in the middle. The CDR3 length is 13 residues. Germline CDR1 reads LNHDA; CDR2 reads SQIVND (reference sequence). For the CDR3, the DNA is TGTGCCAGTAGTACGCCGGGCAACACTGAAGCTTTCTTT. This codes for CASSTPGNTEAFF.

The J gene is TRBJ1-2, the V gene TRBV6-8; 10 bases agree with TRBD1. V shed 4 bases and J 8 bases; nucleotides not matched to a gene: 7. The CDR3 loop spans 14 amino acids. Per germline, CDR1 MNHGY and CDR2 SAAAGT. The CDR3 loop is CASSSPGQGLGYTF. In nucleotides, the CDR3 is TGTGCCAGCAGTTCCCCGGGACAGGGGCTAGGCTACACCTTC.